This T cell receptor (beta chain) came from a study of shared clonotypes between healthy human individuals. Assay used: immunoSEQ multiplex PCR; TCRdb lists only in-frame clones, some missing. The table lists approximately 2.5 million clones, more than 85% of them singletons. Each donor was a Caucasian adult residing in Nashville, Tennessee. A remark on this clone: What it binds is not known.

Trimming took 1 base from V and 4 from J; bases not matched to a gene: 4. Per the germline V gene, CDR1 is SGHNT and CDR2 is YYREEE (reference sequence). The CDR3 spans 15 residues. General study points: Generation probability values for non-shared clonotypes were lower than those for clonotypes shared by all four donors. Clonotype sharing among donors, it was expected, would be affected by sequencing depth.

The J gene is TRBJ2-5, the V gene TRBV5-4, with 10 bases identical to TRBD2. The receptor's source is a man aged 18 to 29 in good health. Some clones in this sample may be carry-over from other donors' samples. Input material: naive CD4+ T cells from PBMCs. Documented subset: CD45RA+ positively selected. The CDR3 DNA is TGTGCCAGCAGCTTGCTCAGCGGGAGGGGAGAGACCCAGTACTTC. It translates to CASSLLSGRGETQYF.